This T cell receptor (beta chain) came from a study of blood T cell repertoires in COVID-19. In the study overall: T cells, B-cell-depleted T cells, or PBMCs supplied cDNA or gDNA.

In the study's own analysis: Reference gene primer amplification gave nucleated cell count estimates. TCRdb's table, derived via immunoSEQ multiplex PCR, lists solely in-frame clones and lacks some. That table supplies the V and J calls and clone size; D and trimming were determined from the DNA. The table shows tens of thousands of clones, with 85% to 90% occurring only once. The V gene's germline CDR1 is LGHNA and CDR2 YSLEER. The ends were cut back, 1 base at V and 5 bases at J, with 8 bases in the middle. The CDR3 consists of 13 residues. This TCR derives from a man aged 70 or older with active COVID-19. The chain carries TRBV4-3 and TRBJ2-5; weak D call: TRBD2 (5 bases). The material sequenced was peripheral blood. CDR3 bases: TGCGCCAGCAGCCAAGCGAGAGGGGAGACCCAGTACTTC. Translation: CASSQARGETQYF.